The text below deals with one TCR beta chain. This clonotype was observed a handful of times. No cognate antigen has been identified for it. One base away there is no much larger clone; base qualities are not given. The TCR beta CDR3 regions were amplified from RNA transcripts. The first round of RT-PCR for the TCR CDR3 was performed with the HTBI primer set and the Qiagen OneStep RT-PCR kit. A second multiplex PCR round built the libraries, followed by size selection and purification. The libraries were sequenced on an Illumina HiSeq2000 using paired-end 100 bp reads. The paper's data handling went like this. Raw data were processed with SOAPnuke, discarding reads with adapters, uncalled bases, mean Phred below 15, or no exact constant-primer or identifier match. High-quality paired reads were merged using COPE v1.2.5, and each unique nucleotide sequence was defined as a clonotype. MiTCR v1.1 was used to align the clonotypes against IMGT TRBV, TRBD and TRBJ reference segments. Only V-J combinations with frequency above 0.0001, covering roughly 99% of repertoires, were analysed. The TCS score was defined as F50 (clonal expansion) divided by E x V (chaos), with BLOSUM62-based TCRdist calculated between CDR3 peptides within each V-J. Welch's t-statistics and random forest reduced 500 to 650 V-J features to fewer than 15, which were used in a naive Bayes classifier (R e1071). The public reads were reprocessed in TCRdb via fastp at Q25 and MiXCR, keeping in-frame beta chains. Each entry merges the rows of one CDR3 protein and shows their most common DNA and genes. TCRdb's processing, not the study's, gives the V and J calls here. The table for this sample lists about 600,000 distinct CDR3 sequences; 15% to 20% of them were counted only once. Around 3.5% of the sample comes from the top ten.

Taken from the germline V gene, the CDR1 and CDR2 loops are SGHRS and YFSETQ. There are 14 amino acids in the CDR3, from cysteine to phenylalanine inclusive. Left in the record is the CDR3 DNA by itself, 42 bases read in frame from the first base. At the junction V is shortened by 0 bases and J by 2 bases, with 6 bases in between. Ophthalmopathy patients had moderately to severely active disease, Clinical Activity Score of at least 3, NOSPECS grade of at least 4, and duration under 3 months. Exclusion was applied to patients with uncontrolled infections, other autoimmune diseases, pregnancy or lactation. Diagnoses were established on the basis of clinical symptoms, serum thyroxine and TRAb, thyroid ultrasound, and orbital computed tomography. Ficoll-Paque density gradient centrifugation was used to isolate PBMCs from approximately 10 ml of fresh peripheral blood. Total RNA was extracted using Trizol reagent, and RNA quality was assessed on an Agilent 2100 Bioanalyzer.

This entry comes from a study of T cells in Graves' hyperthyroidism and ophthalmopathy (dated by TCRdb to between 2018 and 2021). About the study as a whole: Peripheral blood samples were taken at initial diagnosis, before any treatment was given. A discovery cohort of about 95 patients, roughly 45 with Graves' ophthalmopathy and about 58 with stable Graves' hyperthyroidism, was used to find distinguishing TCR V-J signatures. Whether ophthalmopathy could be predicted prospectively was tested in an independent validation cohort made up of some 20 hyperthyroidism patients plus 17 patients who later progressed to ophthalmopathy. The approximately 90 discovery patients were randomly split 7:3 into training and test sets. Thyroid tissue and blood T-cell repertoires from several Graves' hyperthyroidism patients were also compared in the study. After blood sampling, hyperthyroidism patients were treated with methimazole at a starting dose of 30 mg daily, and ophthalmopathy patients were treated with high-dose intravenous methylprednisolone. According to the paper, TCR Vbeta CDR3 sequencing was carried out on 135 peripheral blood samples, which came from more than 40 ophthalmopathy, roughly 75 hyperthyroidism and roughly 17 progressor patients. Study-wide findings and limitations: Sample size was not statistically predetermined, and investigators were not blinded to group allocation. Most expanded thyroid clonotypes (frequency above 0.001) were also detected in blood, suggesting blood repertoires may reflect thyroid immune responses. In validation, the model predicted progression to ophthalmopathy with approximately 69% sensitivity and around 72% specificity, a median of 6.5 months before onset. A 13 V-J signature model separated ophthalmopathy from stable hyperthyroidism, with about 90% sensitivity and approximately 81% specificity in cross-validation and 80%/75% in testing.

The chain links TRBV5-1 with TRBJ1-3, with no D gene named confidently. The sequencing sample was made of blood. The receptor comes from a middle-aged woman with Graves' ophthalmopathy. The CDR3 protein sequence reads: CASSLGAAGNTIYF. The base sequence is TGCGCCAGCAGCTTGGGGGCAGCTGGAAACACCATATATTTT.